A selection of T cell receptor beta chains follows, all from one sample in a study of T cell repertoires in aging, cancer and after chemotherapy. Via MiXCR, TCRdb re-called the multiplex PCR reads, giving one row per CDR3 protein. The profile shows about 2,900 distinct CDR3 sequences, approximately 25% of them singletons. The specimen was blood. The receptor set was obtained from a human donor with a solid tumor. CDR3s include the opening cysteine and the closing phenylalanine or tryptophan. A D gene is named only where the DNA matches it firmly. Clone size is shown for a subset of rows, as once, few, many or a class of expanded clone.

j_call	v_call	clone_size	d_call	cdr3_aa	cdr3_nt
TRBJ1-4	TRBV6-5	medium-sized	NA	CASRSTVRNEKLFF	TGTGCCAGCAGATCGACGGTGAGGAATGAAAAACTGTTTTTT
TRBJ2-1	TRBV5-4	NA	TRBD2	CASSLAGANYNEQFF	TGTGCCAGCAGCCTAGCGGGAGCAAACTACAATGAGCAGTTCTTC
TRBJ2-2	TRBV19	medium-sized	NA	CASTHGKLPGHRNTGELFF	TGTGCCAGTACCCACGGAAAGCTCCCGGGACACAGAAACACCGGGGAGCTGTTTTTT
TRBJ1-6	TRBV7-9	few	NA	CASSLQGPGRDSPLHF	TGTGCCAGCAGCCTACAAGGGCCAGGGAGGGATTCACCCCTCCACTTT
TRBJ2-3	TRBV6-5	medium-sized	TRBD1	CASSYSEGQGYTDTQYF	TGTGCCAGCAGTTACTCCGAGGGACAGGGATACACAGATACGCAGTATTTT
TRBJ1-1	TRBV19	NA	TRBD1	CASSGGRGLTEAFF	TGTGCCAGCAGCGGAGGGAGGGGGCTCACTGAAGCTTTCTTT
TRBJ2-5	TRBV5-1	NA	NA	CASSHATIQETQYF	TGCGCCAGCAGCCACGCGACAATCCAAGAGACCCAGTACTTC
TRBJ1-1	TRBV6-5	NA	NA	CASDSWEQNTEAFF	TGTGCCAGTGACTCCTGGGAGCAGAACACTGAAGCTTTCTTT
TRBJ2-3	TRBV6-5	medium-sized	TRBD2	CASSRTSGAGDTQYF	TGTGCCAGCAGTAGGACTAGCGGGGCGGGAGATACGCAGTATTTT
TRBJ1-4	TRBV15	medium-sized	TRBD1	CATSRVTGQGLEKLFF	TGTGCCACCAGCAGAGTGACGGGACAGGGGCTTGAAAAACTGTTTTTT
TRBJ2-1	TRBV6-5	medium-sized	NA	CASSYSGVRNEQFF	TGTGCCAGCAGTTACTCCGGGGTGAGGAATGAGCAGTTCTTC
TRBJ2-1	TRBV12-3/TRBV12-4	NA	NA	CASSAGTSSYNEQFF	TGTGCCAGCAGTGCAGGGACCAGCTCCTACAATGAGCAGTTCTTC
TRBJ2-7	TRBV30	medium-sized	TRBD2	CALRTAGVGYEQYF	TGTGCCTTACGTACAGCGGGAGTAGGTTACGAGCAGTACTTC
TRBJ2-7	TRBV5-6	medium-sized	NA	CASSLTSGAGEQYF	TGTGCCAGCAGCTTGACGTCCGGGGCTGGCGAGCAGTACTTC
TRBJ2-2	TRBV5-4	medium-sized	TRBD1	CASTTGGADTGELFF	TGTGCCAGCACCACAGGGGGCGCCGACACCGGGGAGCTGTTTTTT
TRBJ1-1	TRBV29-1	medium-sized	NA	CSVVGSSEAFF	TGCAGCGTTGTGGGAAGTTCTGAAGCTTTCTTT
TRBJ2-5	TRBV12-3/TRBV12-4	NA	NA	CASSERVSVQETQYF	TGTGCCAGCAGTGAAAGAGTATCAGTCCAAGAGACCCAGTACTTC
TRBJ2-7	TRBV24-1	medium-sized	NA	CATSDSTLWGQYF	TGTGCCACCAGTGATAGCACTCTGTGGGGGCAGTACTTC
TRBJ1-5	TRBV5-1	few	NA	CATNAMIRGGNQPQHF	TGCGCCACCAACGCGATGATCCGGGGGGGGAATCAGCCCCAGCATTTT
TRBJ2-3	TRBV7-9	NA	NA	CASSLDITAQYF	TGTGCCAGCAGCTTAGATATTACAGCGCAGTATTTT
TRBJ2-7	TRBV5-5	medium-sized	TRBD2	CASSQTSGRTYEQYF	TGTGCCAGCAGCCAGACTAGCGGGAGGACCTACGAGCAGTACTTC
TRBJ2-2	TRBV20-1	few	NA	CSAGGGRNTGELFF	TGCAGTGCCGGTGGGGGGCGGAACACCGGGGAGCTGTTTTTT
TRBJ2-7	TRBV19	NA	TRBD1	CASQPGQGTYEQYF	TGTGCCAGCCAGCCGGGACAGGGGACCTACGAGCAGTACTTC
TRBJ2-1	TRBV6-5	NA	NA	CASSYSPPETAFYNEQFF	TGTGCCAGCAGTTATTCCCCCCCCGAGACAGCTTTCTACAATGAGCAGTTCTTC
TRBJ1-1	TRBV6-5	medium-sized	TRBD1	CASSYAGQGSTEAFF	TGTGCCAGCAGTTACGCCGGACAGGGGAGTACTGAAGCTTTCTTT
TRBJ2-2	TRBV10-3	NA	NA	CAIKTDPNTGELFF	TGTGCCATCAAGACGGATCCGAACACCGGGGAGCTGTTTTTT
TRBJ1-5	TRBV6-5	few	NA	CASRVTPPPSNQPQHF	TGTGCCAGCAGAGTCACACCCCCTCCCAGCAATCAGCCCCAGCATTTT
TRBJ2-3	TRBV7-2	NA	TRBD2	CASSLSEREYGTQYF	TGTGCCAGCAGCTTATCTGAGCGGGAGTACGGTACGCAGTATTTT
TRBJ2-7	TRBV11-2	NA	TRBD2	CASSLTYGGGFVSGSSYEQYF	TGTGCCAGCAGCTTGACTTACGGGGGAGGTTTTGTTAGCGGGAGCTCCTACGAGCAGTACTTC
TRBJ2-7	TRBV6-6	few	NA	CASSPKPNLHEQYF	TGTGCCAGCAGCCCTAAACCGAATCTCCACGAGCAGTACTTC
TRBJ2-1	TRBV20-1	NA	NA	CSATLPQGWINEQFF	TGCAGTGCTACCCTACCCCAGGGATGGATTAATGAGCAGTTCTTC
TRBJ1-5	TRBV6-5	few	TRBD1	CASSPRDSYQPQHF	TGTGCCAGCAGTCCCCGGGACAGCTATCAGCCCCAGCATTTT
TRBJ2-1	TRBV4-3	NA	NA	CASSQDRGESGQGQFF	TGTGCCAGCAGCCAAGATCGGGGGGAGTCTGGACAGGGGCAGTTCTTC
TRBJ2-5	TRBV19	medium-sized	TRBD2	CASSSGGRKETQYF	TGTGCCAGTAGTAGCGGGGGGAGGAAGGAGACCCAGTACTTC
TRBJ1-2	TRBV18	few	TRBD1	CASSPPGTAGYGYTF	TGTGCCAGCTCACCGCCCGGGACAGCTGGCTATGGCTACACCTTC
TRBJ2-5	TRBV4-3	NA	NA	CASSQNPNGQETQYF	TGCGCCAGCAGCCAGAACCCTAACGGCCAAGAGACCCAGTACTTC
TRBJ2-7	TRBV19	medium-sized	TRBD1	CASQPGQGVSLYEQYF	TGTGCCAGCCAGCCGGGACAGGGGGTTTCCCTCTACGAGCAGTACTTC
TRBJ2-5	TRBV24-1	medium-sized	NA	CATSDSLWGDQETQYF	TGTGCCACCAGTGATTCGTTGTGGGGGGACCAAGAGACCCAGTACTTC
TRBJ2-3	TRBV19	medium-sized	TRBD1	CASSAGTVNTDTQYF	TGTGCCAGTAGTGCCGGGACAGTAAACACAGATACGCAGTATTTT
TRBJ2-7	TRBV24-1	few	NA	CATSDLGDKTRQYF	TGTGCCACCAGTGATTTGGGAGACAAAACTCGTCAGTACTTT
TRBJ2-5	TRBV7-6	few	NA	CASSSANWGETQYF	TGTGCCAGCAGCTCAGCGAACTGGGGAGAGACCCAGTACTTC
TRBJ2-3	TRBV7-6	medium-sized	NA	CASSLGVDTQYF	TGTGCCAGCAGCTTAGGGGTAGATACGCAGTATTTT
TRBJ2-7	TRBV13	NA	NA	CASSFCGSYEQYF	TGTGCCAGCAGTTTTTGCGGCTCCTACGAGCAGTACTTC
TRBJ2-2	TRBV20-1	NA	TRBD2	CSAPRASGRTGELFF	TGCAGTGCCCCCAGGGCTAGCGGGAGAACCGGGGAGCTGTTTTTT
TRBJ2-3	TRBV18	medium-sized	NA	CASSPGGVDTQYF	TGTGCCAGCTCACCAGGGGGCGTCGATACGCAGTATTTT
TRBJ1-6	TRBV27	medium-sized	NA	CASKFGTTNSPLHF	TGTGCCAGCAAATTTGGGACAACGAATTCACCCCTCCACTTT
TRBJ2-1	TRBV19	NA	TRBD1	CASSLPGQGAVCRSYNEQFF	TGTGCCAGTAGTCTGCCGGGACAGGGGGCGGTTTGTAGATCCTACAATGAGCAGTTCTTC
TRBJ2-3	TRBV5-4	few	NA	CASSWQGRGTDTQYF	TGTGCCAGCAGCTGGCAGGGGAGGGGCACAGATACGCAGTATTTT
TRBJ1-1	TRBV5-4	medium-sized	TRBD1	CASSSGQPIEAFF	TGTGCCAGCAGCTCGGGACAGCCCATTGAAGCTTTCTTT
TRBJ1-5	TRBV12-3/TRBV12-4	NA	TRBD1	CASSRTGGNQPQHF	TGTGCCAGCAGCCGGACAGGGGGCAATCAGCCCCAGCATTTT
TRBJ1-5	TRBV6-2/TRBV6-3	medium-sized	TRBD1	CASTTTGNQPQHF	TGTGCCAGCACCACGACAGGGAACCAGCCCCAGCATTTT
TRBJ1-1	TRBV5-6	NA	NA	CASSFESEALF	TGTGCCAGCAGCTTTGAGTCTGAAGCTCTCTTT